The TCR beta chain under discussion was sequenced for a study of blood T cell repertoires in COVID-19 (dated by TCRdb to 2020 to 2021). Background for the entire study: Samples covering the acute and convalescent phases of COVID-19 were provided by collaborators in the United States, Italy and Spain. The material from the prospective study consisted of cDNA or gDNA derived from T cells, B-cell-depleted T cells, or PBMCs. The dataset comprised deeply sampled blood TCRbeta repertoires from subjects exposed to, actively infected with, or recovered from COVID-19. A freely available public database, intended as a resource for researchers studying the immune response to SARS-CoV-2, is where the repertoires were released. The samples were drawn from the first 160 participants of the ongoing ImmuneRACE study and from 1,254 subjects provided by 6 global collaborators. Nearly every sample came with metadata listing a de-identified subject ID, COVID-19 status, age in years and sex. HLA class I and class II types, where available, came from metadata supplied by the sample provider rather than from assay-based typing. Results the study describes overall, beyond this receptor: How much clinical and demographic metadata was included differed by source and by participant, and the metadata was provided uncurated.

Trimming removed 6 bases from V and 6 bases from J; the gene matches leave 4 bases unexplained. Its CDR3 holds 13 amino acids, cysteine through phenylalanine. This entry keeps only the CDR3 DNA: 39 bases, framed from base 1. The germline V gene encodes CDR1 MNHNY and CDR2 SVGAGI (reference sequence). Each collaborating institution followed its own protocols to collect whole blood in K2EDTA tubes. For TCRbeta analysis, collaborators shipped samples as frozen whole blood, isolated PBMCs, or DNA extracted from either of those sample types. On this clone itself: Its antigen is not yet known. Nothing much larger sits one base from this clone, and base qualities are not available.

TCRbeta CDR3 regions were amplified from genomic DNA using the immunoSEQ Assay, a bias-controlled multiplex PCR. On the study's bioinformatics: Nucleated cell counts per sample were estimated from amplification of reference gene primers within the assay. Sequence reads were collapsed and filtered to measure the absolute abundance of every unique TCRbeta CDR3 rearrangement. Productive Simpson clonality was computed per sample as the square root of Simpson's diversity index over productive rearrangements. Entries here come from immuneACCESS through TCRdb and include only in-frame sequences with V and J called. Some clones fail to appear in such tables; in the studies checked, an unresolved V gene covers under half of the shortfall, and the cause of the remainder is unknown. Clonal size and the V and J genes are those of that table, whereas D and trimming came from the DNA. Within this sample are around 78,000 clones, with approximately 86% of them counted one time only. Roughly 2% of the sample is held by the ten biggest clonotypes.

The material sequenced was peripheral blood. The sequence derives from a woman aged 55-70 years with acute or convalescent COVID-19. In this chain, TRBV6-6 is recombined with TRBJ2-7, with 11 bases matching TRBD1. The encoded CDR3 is CASSIGTGGEQYF. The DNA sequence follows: TGTGCCAGCAGCATAGGGACAGGGGGCGAGCAGTACTTC.